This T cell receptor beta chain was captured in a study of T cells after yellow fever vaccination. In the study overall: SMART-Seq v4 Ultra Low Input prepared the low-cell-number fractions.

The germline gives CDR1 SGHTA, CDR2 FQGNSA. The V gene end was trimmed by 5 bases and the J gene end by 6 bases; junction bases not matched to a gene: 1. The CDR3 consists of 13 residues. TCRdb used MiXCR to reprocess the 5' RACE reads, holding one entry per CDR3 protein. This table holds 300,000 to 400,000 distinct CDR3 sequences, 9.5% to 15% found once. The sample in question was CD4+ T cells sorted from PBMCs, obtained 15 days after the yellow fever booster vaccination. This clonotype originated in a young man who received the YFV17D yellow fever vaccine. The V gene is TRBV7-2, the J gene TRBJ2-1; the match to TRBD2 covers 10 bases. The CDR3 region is CASSQRGGNEQFF. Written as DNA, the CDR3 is TGTGCCAGCAGCCAGCGGGGGGGCAATGAGCAGTTCTTC.